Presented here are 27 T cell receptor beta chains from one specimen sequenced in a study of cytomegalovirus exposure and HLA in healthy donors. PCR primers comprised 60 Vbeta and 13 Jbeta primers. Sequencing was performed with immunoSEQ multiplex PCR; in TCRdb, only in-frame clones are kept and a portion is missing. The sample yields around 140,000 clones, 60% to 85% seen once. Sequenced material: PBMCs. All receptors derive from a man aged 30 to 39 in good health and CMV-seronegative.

Here the CDR3 DNA reads TGTGCCAGCAGCCTCCGGGGGACAGATACGCAGTATTTT. It translates to CASSLRGTDTQYF. This chain connects TRBV11-2 to TRBJ2-3; D might be TRBD2 (6 bases). This CDR3 is built from 13 residues. Germline loops: CDR1 SGHAT, CDR2 FQNNGV. V dropped 5 bases and J dropped 3 bases, with 9 bases sitting between them.

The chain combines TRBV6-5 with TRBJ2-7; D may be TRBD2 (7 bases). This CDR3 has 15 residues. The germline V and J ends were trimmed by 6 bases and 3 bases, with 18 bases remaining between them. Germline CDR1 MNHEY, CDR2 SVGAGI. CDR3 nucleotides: TGTGCCAGCAGAAACGCGGGGGCGATTCGCTACGAGCAGTACTTC. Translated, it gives CASRNAGAIRYEQYF.

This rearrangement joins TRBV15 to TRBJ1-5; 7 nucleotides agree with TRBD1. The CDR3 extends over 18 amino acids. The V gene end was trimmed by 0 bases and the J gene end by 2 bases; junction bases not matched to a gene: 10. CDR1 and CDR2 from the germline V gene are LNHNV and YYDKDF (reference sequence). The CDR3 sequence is CATSRDTSDRIGNQPQHF. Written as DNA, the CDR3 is TGTGCCACCAGCAGAGATACTTCGGACAGGATTGGCAATCAGCCCCAGCATTTT.

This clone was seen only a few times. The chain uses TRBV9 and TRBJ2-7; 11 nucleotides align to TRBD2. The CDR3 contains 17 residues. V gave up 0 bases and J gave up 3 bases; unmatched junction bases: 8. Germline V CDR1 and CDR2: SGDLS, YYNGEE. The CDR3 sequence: CASSVGPLAGGGYEQYF. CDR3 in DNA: TGTGCCAGCAGCGTAGGTCCCTTAGCGGGAGGGGGCTACGAGCAGTACTTC.

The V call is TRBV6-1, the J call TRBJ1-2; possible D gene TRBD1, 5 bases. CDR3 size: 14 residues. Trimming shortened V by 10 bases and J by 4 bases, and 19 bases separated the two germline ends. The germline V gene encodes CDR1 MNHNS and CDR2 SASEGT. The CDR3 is CATSQVSTIYGYTF. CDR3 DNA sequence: TGTGCCACCTCACAGGTGTCCACTATCTATGGCTACACCTTC.

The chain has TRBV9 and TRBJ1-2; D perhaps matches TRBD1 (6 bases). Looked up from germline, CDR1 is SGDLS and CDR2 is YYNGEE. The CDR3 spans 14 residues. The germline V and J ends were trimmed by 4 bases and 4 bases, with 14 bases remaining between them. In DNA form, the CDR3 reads TGTGCCAGCAGCCCCCTCGGACAGCCCTATGGCTACACCTTC. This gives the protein CASSPLGQPYGYTF.

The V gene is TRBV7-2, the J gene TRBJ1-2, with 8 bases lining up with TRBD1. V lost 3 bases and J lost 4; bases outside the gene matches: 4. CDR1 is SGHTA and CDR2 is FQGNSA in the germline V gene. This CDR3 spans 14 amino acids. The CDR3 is CASSFLDRVYGYTF. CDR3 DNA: TGTGCCAGCAGCTTCCTGGACAGGGTCTATGGCTACACCTTC.

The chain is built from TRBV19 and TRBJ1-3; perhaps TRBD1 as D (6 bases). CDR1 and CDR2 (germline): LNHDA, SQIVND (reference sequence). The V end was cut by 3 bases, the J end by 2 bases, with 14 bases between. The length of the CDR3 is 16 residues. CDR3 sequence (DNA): TGTGCCAGTAGTATTTCCGGGACAAGTACTGGAAACACCATATATTTT. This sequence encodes CASSISGTSTGNTIYF.

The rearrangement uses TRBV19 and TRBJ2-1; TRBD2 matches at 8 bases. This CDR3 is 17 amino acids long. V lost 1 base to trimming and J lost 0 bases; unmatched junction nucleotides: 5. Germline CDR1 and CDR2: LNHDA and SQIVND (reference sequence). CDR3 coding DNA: TGTGCCAGTAGTATAGGAAGCGGGAGTAGCTCCTACAATGAGCAGTTCTTC. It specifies CASSIGSGSSSYNEQFF.

The CDR3 here is CASSPSETQYF. CDR3 in DNA: TGTGCCAGCAGCCCCTCGGAGACCCAGTACTTC. The rearrangement joins TRBV7-9 to TRBJ2-5; D remains ambiguous. The CDR3 has 11 amino acids. Trimming took 5 bases from V and 5 from J, leaving 6 bases between them. The germline CDR1 and CDR2 sequences are SEHNR and FQNEAQ (reference sequence).

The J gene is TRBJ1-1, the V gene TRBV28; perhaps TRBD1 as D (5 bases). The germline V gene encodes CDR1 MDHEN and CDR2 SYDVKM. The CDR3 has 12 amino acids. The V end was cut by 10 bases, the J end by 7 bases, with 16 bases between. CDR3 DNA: TGTGCCACCTCTCAGAACAGGTTTGAAGCTTTCTTT. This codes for CATSQNRFEAFF.

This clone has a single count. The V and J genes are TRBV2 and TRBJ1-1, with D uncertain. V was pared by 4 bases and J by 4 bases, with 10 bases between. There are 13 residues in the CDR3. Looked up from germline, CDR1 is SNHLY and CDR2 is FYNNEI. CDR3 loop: CASSAEMGTEAFF. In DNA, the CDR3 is TGTGCCAGCAGTGCGGAGATGGGCACTGAAGCTTTCTTT.

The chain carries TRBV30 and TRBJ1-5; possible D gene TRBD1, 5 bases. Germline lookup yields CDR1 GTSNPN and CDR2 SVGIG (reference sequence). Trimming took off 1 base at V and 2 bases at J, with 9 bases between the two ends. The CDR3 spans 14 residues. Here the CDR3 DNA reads TGTGCCTGGAGTGCGGCACAGGGCAATCAGCCCCAGCATTTT. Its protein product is CAWSAAQGNQPQHF.

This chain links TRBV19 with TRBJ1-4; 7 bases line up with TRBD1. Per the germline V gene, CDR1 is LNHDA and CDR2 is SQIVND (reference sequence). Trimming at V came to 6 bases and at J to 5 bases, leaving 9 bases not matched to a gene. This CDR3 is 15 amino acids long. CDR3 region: CASRTFDRENEKLFF. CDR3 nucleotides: TGTGCCAGTAGGACCTTCGACAGGGAAAATGAAAAACTGTTTTTT.

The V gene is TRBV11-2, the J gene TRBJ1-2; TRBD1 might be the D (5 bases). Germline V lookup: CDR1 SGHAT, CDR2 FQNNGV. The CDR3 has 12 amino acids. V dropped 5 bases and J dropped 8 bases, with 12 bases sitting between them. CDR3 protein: CASSLREGGYTF. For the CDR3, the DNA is TGTGCCAGCAGCCTCAGGGAGGGAGGCTACACCTTC.

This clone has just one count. This chain's CDR3 is CASSYGGGSTEAFF. CDR3 sequence (DNA): TGTGCCAGCAGTTACGGGGGAGGAAGTACTGAAGCTTTCTTT. The V gene is TRBV6-5, the J gene TRBJ1-1; possibly TRBD1 for D (5 bases). Germline V gene lookup returns CDR1 MNHEY and CDR2 SVGAGI. CDR3 length: 14 residues. The V gene lost 2 bases and the J gene lost 5 bases, with 12 bases spanning the gap.

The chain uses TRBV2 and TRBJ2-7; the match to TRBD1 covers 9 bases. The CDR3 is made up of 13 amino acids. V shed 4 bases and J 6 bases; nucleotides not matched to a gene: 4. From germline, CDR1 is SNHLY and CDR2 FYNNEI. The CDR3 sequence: CASSVGQGSEQYF. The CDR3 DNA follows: TGTGCCAGCAGTGTGGGACAGGGATCCGAGCAGTACTTC. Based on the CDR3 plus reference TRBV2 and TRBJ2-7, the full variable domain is EPEVTQTPSHQVTQMGQEVILRCVPISNHLYFYWYRQILGQKVEFLVSFYNNEISEKSEIFDDQFSVERPDGSNFTLKIRSTKLEDSAMYFCASSVGQGSEQYFGPGTRLTVT.

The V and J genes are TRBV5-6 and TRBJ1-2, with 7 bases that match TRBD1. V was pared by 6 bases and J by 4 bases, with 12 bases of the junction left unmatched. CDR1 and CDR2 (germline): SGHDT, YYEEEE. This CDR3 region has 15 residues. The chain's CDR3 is CASTSTGNLGYGYTF. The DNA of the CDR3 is TGTGCCAGCACCTCGACAGGGAATTTGGGCTATGGCTACACCTTC.

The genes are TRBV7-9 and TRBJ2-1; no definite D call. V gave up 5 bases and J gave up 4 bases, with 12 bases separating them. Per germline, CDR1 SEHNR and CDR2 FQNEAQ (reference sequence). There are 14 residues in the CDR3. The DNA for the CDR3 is TGTGCCAGCAGCGATGTGAGGCAGTACAATGAGCAGTTCTTC. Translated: CASSDVRQYNEQFF.

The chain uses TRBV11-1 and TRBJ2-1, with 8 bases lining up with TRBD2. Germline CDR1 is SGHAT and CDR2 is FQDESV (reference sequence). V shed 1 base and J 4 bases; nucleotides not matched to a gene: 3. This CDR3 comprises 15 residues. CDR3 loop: CASSLGGGSYNEQFF. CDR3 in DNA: TGTGCCAGCAGCTTAGGCGGGGGGTCTTACAATGAGCAGTTCTTC.

The CDR3 nucleotides read TGTGCCAGCAGTGCGGGGACAGCGTACTCTGGGGCCAACGTCCTGACTTTC. Translation: CASSAGTAYSGANVLTF. V is TRBV6-1 and J is TRBJ2-6, with TRBD1 matching over 7 bases. CDR3 length: 17 residues. The V and J ends lost 4 bases and 0 bases, in that order; junction bases with no gene match: 6. Germline V gene data show CDR1 as MNHNS and CDR2 as SASEGT.

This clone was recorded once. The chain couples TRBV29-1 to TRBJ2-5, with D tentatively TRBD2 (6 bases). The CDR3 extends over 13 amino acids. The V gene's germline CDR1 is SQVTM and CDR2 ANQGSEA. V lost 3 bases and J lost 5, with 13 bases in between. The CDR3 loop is CSVDTGVSETQYF. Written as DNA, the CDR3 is TGCAGCGTTGATACGGGAGTCAGTGAGACCCAGTACTTC.

The chain's CDR3 is CASSSSGGQGLDTF. In DNA, the CDR3 is TGTGCCAGCAGCTCAAGCGGTGGACAGGGGCTCGACACCTTC. The rearrangement links TRBV11-2 to TRBJ1-2, with 9 bases identical to TRBD1. CDR1 is SGHAT and CDR2 is FQNNGV in the germline V gene. The junction had 12 bases not matched to a gene; V was cut back by 4 bases and J by 12 bases. The CDR3 sequence is 14 residues long.

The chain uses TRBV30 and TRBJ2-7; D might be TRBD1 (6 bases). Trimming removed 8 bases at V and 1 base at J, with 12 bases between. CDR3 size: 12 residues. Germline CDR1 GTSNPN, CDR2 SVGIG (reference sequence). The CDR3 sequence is CATKQGSYEQYF. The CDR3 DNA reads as TGTGCCACTAAACAGGGATCCTACGAGCAGTACTTC.

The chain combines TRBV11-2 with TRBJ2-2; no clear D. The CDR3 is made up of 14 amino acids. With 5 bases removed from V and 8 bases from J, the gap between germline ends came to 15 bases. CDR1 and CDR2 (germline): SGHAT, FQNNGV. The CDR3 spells CASSRNRSPGELFF. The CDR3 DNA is TGTGCCAGCAGCCGAAATCGGTCACCGGGGGAGCTGTTTTTT.

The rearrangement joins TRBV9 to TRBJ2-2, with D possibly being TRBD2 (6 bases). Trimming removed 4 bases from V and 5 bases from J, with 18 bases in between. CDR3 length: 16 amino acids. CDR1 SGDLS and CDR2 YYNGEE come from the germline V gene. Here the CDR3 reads CASSPSLRGLTGELFF. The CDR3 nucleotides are TGTGCCAGCAGCCCATCGCTGCGGGGTCTTACCGGGGAGCTGTTTTTT.

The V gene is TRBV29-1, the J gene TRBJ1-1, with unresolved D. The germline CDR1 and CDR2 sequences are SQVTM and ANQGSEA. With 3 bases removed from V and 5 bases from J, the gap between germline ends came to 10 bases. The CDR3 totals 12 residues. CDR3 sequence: CSVDWRETEAFF. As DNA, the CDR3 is TGCAGCGTTGACTGGAGGGAAACTGAAGCTTTCTTT. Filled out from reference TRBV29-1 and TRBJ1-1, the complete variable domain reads SAVISQKPSRDICQRGTSLTIQCQVDSQVTMMFWYRQQPGQSLTLIATANQGSEATYESGFVIDKFPISRPNLTFSTLTVSNMSPEDSSIYLCSVDWRETEAFFGQGTRLTVV.